The clone carrying this T cell receptor beta chain was counted a single time. Its antigen remains unknown. This entry belongs to a study of T cells after yellow fever vaccination. About the research overall: It was SMART-Seq v4 Ultra Low Input that prepared the fractions with low cell numbers.

Germline values: CDR1 MNHEY, CDR2 SVGAGI. The CDR3 has 14 amino acids. V gave up 2 bases and J gave up 2 bases; unmatched junction bases: 1. Notes on the study in general: Abundant clonotypes from the bulk population could get into FACS-sorted repertoires as contaminants.

Each CDR3 protein is one row after TCRdb ran MiXCR on the 5' RACE reads. The repertoire holds 620,000 or so distinct CDR3 sequences, with around 17% as singletons. The gene calls are TRBV6-5 and TRBJ2-7; 9 nucleotides agree with TRBD1. This receptor was taken from a man between 18 and 35 years old who received the YFV17D yellow fever vaccine. The specimen was PBMCs, collected 5 days after the first yellow fever vaccination. The CDR3 loop is CASSYRDRAYEQYF. Written as DNA, the CDR3 is TGTGCCAGCAGTTACCGGGACAGGGCCTACGAGCAGTACTTC.